Here is one T cell receptor beta chain with its context. Its target is unknown. The data originate from a study of cytomegalovirus exposure and HLA in healthy donors. Unmatched junction bases numbered 10, after V lost 5 bases and J lost 4 bases. Germline CDR1 and CDR2: MNHEY and SMNVEV (reference sequence). CDR3 length equals 15 residues. The table came from immunoSEQ multiplex PCR; TCRdb's copy has only in-frame clones and leaves some out. The data show 250,000 to 400,000 clones, roughly 88% seen once. While the first cohort had 650 to 850 subjects, the donors belonged to the separate validation cohort of about 120 subjects. Notes on the study in general: Most TCR sequences were rare, but some public TCRs occurred in many donors. The tendency of first-cohort TCR clusters to co-occur in the 120 or so validation repertoires was identified by a subsequent analysis.

The receptor was derived from a man younger than 45 in good health and CMV-seronegative. J is TRBJ2-7 and V is TRBV27; 8 bases are a match to TRBD2. The sequenced material came from PBMCs. The DNA for the CDR3 is TGTGCCAGCAGTCCCCACGGGGGGGCGAGGTACGAGCAGTACTTC. Translated: CASSPHGGARYEQYF.